This T cell receptor (beta chain) was profiled in a study of blood T cell repertoires in COVID-19. The table came from immunoSEQ multiplex PCR; TCRdb's copy has only in-frame clones and leaves some out. Among roughly 150,000 clones, about nine tenths were seen once, and the ten largest hold approximately 4.3%. The CDR3 is 12 residues long. V was cut by 6 bases and J by 3 bases, with 6 bases left in between. From germline, CDR1 is WSHSY and CDR2 SAAADI. Sequencing was done on a sample of PBMCs or T cells enriched from blood (not recorded which). This chain joins TRBV10-2 and TRBJ2-1; a weak D match, TRBD1 (5 bases). This sequence originates from a man aged 45-60 years who had recovered from COVID-19. CDR3 loop: CASRQDYNEQFF. CDR3 coding DNA: TGCGCCAGCAGACAGGACTACAATGAGCAGTTCTTC.